A selection of T cell receptor beta chains follows, all from one sample in a study of blood T cell repertoires in COVID-19. Assay: immunoSEQ multiplex PCR; the TCRdb copy retains only in-frame clones and omits some. The table lists some 100,000 clones, around four fifths of them singletons. The sequenced sample consisted of peripheral blood. The receptors come from a woman aged 70 to 79 with acute or convalescent COVID-19. Each CDR3 is given with its conserved first and last residue. The D gene is left open where the match is weak. Expanded clones get a size class; other rows say once, few or many, or leave the size out.

abundance: .; j_gene: TRBJ1-5; v_gene: TRBV28; d_gene: .; CDR3nt: TGTGCCAGCACTGGGGCGGATTTGAATCAGCCCCAGCATTTT; CDR3aa: CASTGADLNQPQHF
abundance: .; j_gene: TRBJ1-6; v_gene: TRBV2; d_gene: .; CDR3nt: TGTGCCAGCAGTGGAGGTCGAACAGGCCTTAATTCACCCCTCCACTTT; CDR3aa: CASSGGRTGLNSPLHF
abundance: .; j_gene: TRBJ2-5; v_gene: TRBV7-9; d_gene: TRBD2; CDR3nt: TGTGCCAGCCAGCGGGACGGCCAAGAGACCCAGTACTTC; CDR3aa: CASQRDGQETQYF
abundance: .; j_gene: TRBJ2-5; v_gene: TRBV6-5; d_gene: .; CDR3nt: TGTGCCAGCAGTTACTCAGGGGGGACCCAGTACTTC; CDR3aa: CASSYSGGTQYF
abundance: .; j_gene: TRBJ2-2; v_gene: TRBV3-1/TRBV3-2; d_gene: TRBD1; CDR3nt: TGTGCCAGCAGCCATGCCGGACAGGGAGAAACCGGGGAGCTGTTTTTT; CDR3aa: CASSHAGQGETGELFF
abundance: few; j_gene: TRBJ1-6; v_gene: TRBV19; d_gene: TRBD1; CDR3nt: TGTGCCAGTAGGGGGCTAACGGGACAGCTAAATTCACCCCTCCACTTT; CDR3aa: CASRGLTGQLNSPLHF
abundance: .; j_gene: TRBJ1-4; v_gene: TRBV5-4; d_gene: TRBD1; CDR3nt: TGTGCCAGCAGCTTGGACAGGGGGGGTAATGAAAAACTGTTTTTT; CDR3aa: CASSLDRGGNEKLFF
abundance: .; j_gene: TRBJ1-1; v_gene: TRBV3-1/TRBV3-2; d_gene: .; CDR3nt: TGTGCCAGCAGCCAAGATACAGGGAACACTGAAGCTTTCTTT; CDR3aa: CASSQDTGNTEAFF
abundance: .; j_gene: TRBJ2-5; v_gene: TRBV19; d_gene: TRBD2; CDR3nt: TGTGCCAGTAGTATTACTAGCGGGAGGGAGACCCAGTACTTC; CDR3aa: CASSITSGRETQYF
abundance: .; j_gene: TRBJ2-1; v_gene: TRBV5-1; d_gene: .; CDR3nt: TGCGCCAGCAGCCCGGGACTTTACAATGAGCAGTTCTTC; CDR3aa: CASSPGLYNEQFF
abundance: .; j_gene: TRBJ2-7; v_gene: TRBV2; d_gene: .; CDR3nt: TGTGCCAGCACTCTTTCCTCCTACGAGCAGTACTTC; CDR3aa: CASTLSSYEQYF
abundance: .; j_gene: TRBJ1-1; v_gene: TRBV19; d_gene: TRBD1; CDR3nt: TGTGCCAGTGATGACAGGGGGCTGTTCACTGAAGCTTTCTTT; CDR3aa: CASDDRGLFTEAFF
abundance: .; j_gene: TRBJ2-4; v_gene: TRBV19; d_gene: .; CDR3nt: TGTGCCAGTAGTGGCGGAGGGGATCTCAGCAACATTCAGTACTTC; CDR3aa: CASSGGGDLSNIQYF
abundance: .; j_gene: TRBJ2-7; v_gene: TRBV6-5; d_gene: .; CDR3nt: TGTGCCAGCAGCTCACCCCAGGGTTTCGGGCAGTACTTC; CDR3aa: CASSSPQGFGQYF
abundance: .; j_gene: TRBJ2-5; v_gene: TRBV5-8; d_gene: .; CDR3nt: TGTGCCAGCAGCTATCAGGAGGGGACCTTCCAAGAGACCCAGTACTTC; CDR3aa: CASSYQEGTFQETQYF
abundance: .; j_gene: TRBJ1-1; v_gene: TRBV28; d_gene: .; CDR3nt: TGTGCCAGCAGTGTCAGGGTAAACACTGAAGCTTTCTTT; CDR3aa: CASSVRVNTEAFF
abundance: few; j_gene: TRBJ1-5; v_gene: TRBV6-2/TRBV6-3; d_gene: .; CDR3nt: TGTGCCAGCAGCCAAGGAGATCAGCCCCAGCATTTT; CDR3aa: CASSQGDQPQHF
abundance: once; j_gene: TRBJ1-4; v_gene: TRBV7-9; d_gene: .; CDR3nt: TGTGCCAGCAGCCCCCCAGGGACTAATGAAAAACTGTTTTTT; CDR3aa: CASSPPGTNEKLFF
abundance: few; j_gene: TRBJ1-4; v_gene: TRBV6-5; d_gene: .; CDR3nt: TGTGCCAGCAGTTACCGGGGGGCGGCTAATGAAAAACTGTTTTTT; CDR3aa: CASSYRGAANEKLFF
abundance: .; j_gene: TRBJ1-3; v_gene: TRBV28; d_gene: .; CDR3nt: TGTGCCAGCAGTTTCGGGGGAAACACCATATATTTT; CDR3aa: CASSFGGNTIYF
abundance: .; j_gene: TRBJ2-1; v_gene: TRBV5-6; d_gene: .; CDR3nt: TGTGCCAGCAGTATTAGACTGACGAACTACAATGAGCAGTTCTTC; CDR3aa: CASSIRLTNYNEQFF
abundance: .; j_gene: TRBJ2-2; v_gene: TRBV2; d_gene: .; CDR3nt: TGTGCCCGCAGGGGGGGGACGGGGAACACCGGGGAGCTGTTTTTT; CDR3aa: CARRGGTGNTGELFF
abundance: .; j_gene: TRBJ2-2; v_gene: TRBV7-3; d_gene: .; CDR3nt: TGTGCCAGCAGCTTAGACACAACCACCGGGGAGCTGTTTTTT; CDR3aa: CASSLDTTTGELFF
abundance: .; j_gene: TRBJ2-6; v_gene: TRBV30; d_gene: .; CDR3nt: TGTGCCTGGAGTGTACCAGTCTCTGGGGCCAACGTCCTGACTTTC; CDR3aa: CAWSVPVSGANVLTF
abundance: once; j_gene: TRBJ1-1; v_gene: TRBV5-8; d_gene: TRBD1; CDR3nt: TGTGCCAGCAGCAGAGGACAGGCCCTTTGGAACACTGAAGCTTTCTTT; CDR3aa: CASSRGQALWNTEAFF
abundance: .; j_gene: TRBJ1-1; v_gene: TRBV5-1; d_gene: .; CDR3nt: TGCGCCAGCAGCTTGGTACTCGGGGTGGGCACTGAAGCTTTCTTT; CDR3aa: CASSLVLGVGTEAFF
abundance: .; j_gene: TRBJ1-6; v_gene: TRBV7-2; d_gene: .; CDR3nt: TGTGCCAGCAGCTGGATGGGCGAGAATTCACCCCTCCACTTT; CDR3aa: CASSWMGENSPLHF
abundance: .; j_gene: TRBJ1-2; v_gene: TRBV19; d_gene: TRBD1; CDR3nt: TGTGCCAGTAGTATTCTCCCCGGACAGGCGAGTAACTATGGCTACACCTTC; CDR3aa: CASSILPGQASNYGYTF
abundance: .; j_gene: TRBJ2-3; v_gene: TRBV7-2; d_gene: TRBD1; CDR3nt: TGTGCCAGCAGCTTAGGGGGGACAGGATATACGCAGTATTTT; CDR3aa: CASSLGGTGYTQYF
abundance: .; j_gene: TRBJ1-1; v_gene: TRBV13; d_gene: .; CDR3nt: TGTGCCAGCAGTAGTAGGGGCACTGAAGCTTTCTTT; CDR3aa: CASSSRGTEAFF
abundance: .; j_gene: TRBJ1-4; v_gene: TRBV5-1; d_gene: .; CDR3nt: TGCGCCAGCAGCTTGCGTTCGGGAGCAACTAATGAAAAACTGTTTTTT; CDR3aa: CASSLRSGATNEKLFF
abundance: .; j_gene: TRBJ2-7; v_gene: TRBV7-8; d_gene: .; CDR3nt: TGTGCCAGCAGCTTAGTCGGTGGCGGGACCCCCTCCTACGAGCAGTACTTC; CDR3aa: CASSLVGGGTPSYEQYF
abundance: .; j_gene: TRBJ1-5; v_gene: TRBV29-1; d_gene: .; CDR3nt: TGCAGCGTTGGGGCAGACAATCAGCCCCAGCATTTT; CDR3aa: CSVGADNQPQHF
abundance: .; j_gene: TRBJ1-4; v_gene: TRBV5-5; d_gene: .; CDR3nt: TGTGCCAGCAGCTTAGGTTTAGGGGAGGTTAATGAAAAACTGTTTTTT; CDR3aa: CASSLGLGEVNEKLFF
abundance: .; j_gene: TRBJ1-2; v_gene: TRBV5-1; d_gene: .; CDR3nt: TGCGCCAGCAGCTTATCGGACAGCTTCTATGGCTACACCTTC; CDR3aa: CASSLSDSFYGYTF
abundance: .; j_gene: TRBJ2-7; v_gene: TRBV3-1/TRBV3-2; d_gene: TRBD2; CDR3nt: TGTGCCAGCAGCCAAGAGTTCCAGCGGGGTATTGCCTACGAGCAGTACTTC; CDR3aa: CASSQEFQRGIAYEQYF
abundance: .; j_gene: TRBJ2-2; v_gene: TRBV7-3; d_gene: TRBD2; CDR3nt: TGTGCCAGCAGCTTAAACGGGCTAGCGGGGAACACCGGGGAGCTGTTTTTT; CDR3aa: CASSLNGLAGNTGELFF
abundance: .; j_gene: TRBJ1-1; v_gene: TRBV10-1; d_gene: TRBD1; CDR3nt: TGCGCCAGCGGGGACAGGGGGCCTTGTGTAGCTTTCTTT; CDR3aa: CASGDRGPCVAFF
abundance: .; j_gene: TRBJ1-5; v_gene: TRBV5-5; d_gene: .; CDR3nt: TGTGCCAGCAGGAGGGAAGGCAATCAGCCCCAGCATTTT; CDR3aa: CASRREGNQPQHF
abundance: .; j_gene: TRBJ1-5; v_gene: TRBV7-9; d_gene: .; CDR3nt: TGTGCCAGCAGCTTAAACAGCTACAATCAGCCCCAGCATTTT; CDR3aa: CASSLNSYNQPQHF
abundance: .; j_gene: TRBJ1-4; v_gene: TRBV7-6; d_gene: TRBD1; CDR3nt: TGTGCCAGCAGCTTCCGGGACAGTGAGGAAAAACTGTTTTTT; CDR3aa: CASSFRDSEEKLFF
abundance: .; j_gene: TRBJ1-1; v_gene: TRBV10-3; d_gene: TRBD1; CDR3nt: TGTGCCATCAGTGAGTCCAGGGGGCAGGGTGGTGGGGACACTGAAGCTTTCTTT; CDR3aa: CAISESRGQGGGDTEAFF
abundance: .; j_gene: TRBJ1-4; v_gene: TRBV7-9; d_gene: .; CDR3nt: TGTGCCAGCATGTGGCGGAATAATGAAAAACTGTTTTTT; CDR3aa: CASMWRNNEKLFF
abundance: few; j_gene: TRBJ1-1; v_gene: TRBV9; d_gene: TRBD1; CDR3nt: TGTGCCAGCAGCGTAGCTTTGGGGGACAGGGATGAAGCTTTCTTT; CDR3aa: CASSVALGDRDEAFF
abundance: .; j_gene: TRBJ1-2; v_gene: TRBV15; d_gene: TRBD1; CDR3nt: TGTGCCACCAGCAGAGCCACAGGGGTGCACACCTTC; CDR3aa: CATSRATGVHTF
abundance: .; j_gene: TRBJ2-1; v_gene: TRBV11-3; d_gene: .; CDR3nt: TGTGCCAGCAGCTTGGGCCCATACAATGAGCAGTTCTTC; CDR3aa: CASSLGPYNEQFF
abundance: .; j_gene: TRBJ2-7; v_gene: TRBV6-5; d_gene: .; CDR3nt: TGTGCCAGCAGTTACCCTACAGCTTCCTACGAGCAGTACTTC; CDR3aa: CASSYPTASYEQYF
abundance: .; j_gene: TRBJ2-6; v_gene: TRBV7-2; d_gene: .; CDR3nt: TGTGCCAGCAGCTTAGCTTATGGCGGGGCCGGGGCCAACGTCCTGACTTTC; CDR3aa: CASSLAYGGAGANVLTF
abundance: .; j_gene: TRBJ1-1; v_gene: TRBV5-1; d_gene: TRBD1; CDR3nt: TGCGCCAGCAGCCTTTCCGGGACAGGGAACACTGAAGCTTTCTTT; CDR3aa: CASSLSGTGNTEAFF
abundance: .; j_gene: TRBJ2-5; v_gene: TRBV15; d_gene: .; CDR3nt: TGTGCCACCAGCAGAGATTCGGGGTACCAAGAGACCCAGTACTTC; CDR3aa: CATSRDSGYQETQYF
abundance: .; j_gene: TRBJ2-3; v_gene: TRBV9; d_gene: TRBD1; CDR3nt: TGTGCCAGCAGCGCAGAGACAGGGGGTACAGATACGCAGTATTTT; CDR3aa: CASSAETGGTDTQYF
abundance: once; j_gene: TRBJ1-2; v_gene: TRBV11-2; d_gene: .; CDR3nt: TGTGCCAGCACTCCTGGGCAGGGCCCTGGCTACACCTTC; CDR3aa: CASTPGQGPGYTF
abundance: .; j_gene: TRBJ1-6; v_gene: TRBV6-5; d_gene: .; CDR3nt: TGTGCCAGCAGTTATGGGGGCAGGGGTAATTCACCCCTCCACTTT; CDR3aa: CASSYGGRGNSPLHF